The present T cell receptor (beta chain) was sequenced within a study of shared clonotypes between healthy human individuals. In the sorted-subset replicate PCRs, 150 to 250 ng DNA, 29,000 or so T cell genomes, was used. Sequencing was performed with immunoSEQ multiplex PCR; in TCRdb, only in-frame clones are kept and a portion is missing. The sample yields about 2,100,000 clones, roughly 91% seen once. Only CD45RO-negative cells positively selected for CCR7 counted as naive CD8 cells, so terminally differentiated effector memory CD45RA+ cells were excluded. Donors comprised only Caucasian adults living in Nashville, Tennessee. With 1 base removed from V and 2 bases from J, the gap between germline ends came to 6 bases. The CDR3 covers 14 residues. The germline CDR1 and CDR2 sequences are SGHDN and FVKESK.

The specimen was naive CD8+ T cells from PBMCs. The clonotype comes from a man between 18 and 35 years old in good health. Some clones in this sample may be carry-over from other donors' samples. V usage is TRBV14 and J usage is TRBJ2-1, with no clear D. The CDR3 nucleotides read TGTGCCAGCAGCCAAGCGGGTGCCTACAATGAGCAGTTCTTC. Its translation is CASSQAGAYNEQFF.